This paragraph reports one TCR beta chain. What it binds is not known. A sort by CD45RO/CCR7/CD25/CD127/CD95/CD27 yielded CD4+ naive, central memory, regulatory and stem cell-like memory cells. The data stem from a study of beta chain features in type 1 diabetes. Study-level background: All of the samples together had some 110 million sorted cells examined. Whole-study findings and limits: Compared with healthy donors, patients appeared to share more similar naive, central memory and regulatory TCRB repertoires. Moderately but significantly shorter TCRB CDR3s were found in Type 1 diabetes patients in all four CD4+ subsets. More deletions and fewer insertions at VDJ junctions were seen in type 1 diabetes patients.

The sequenced template was cDNA made from the entire isolated RNA. Clones were sequenced by immunoSEQ multiplex PCR, and TCRdb holds only the in-frame ones, with some missing. Here the sample spans about 15,000 clones, 55% to 75% being singletons. Input material: Tregs from blood. The sequence derives from a man aged 25-45 years with type 1 diabetes.

In nucleotides, the CDR3 is TGCGCCAGCAGCTCCCGGTCCGAGGAGGGCCGGGAGCTGTTTTTT. Its protein product is CASSSRSEEGRELFF. The chain uses TRBV5-1 and TRBJ2-2, with a possible D match to TRBD2 (6 bases). Germline lookup yields CDR1 SGHRS and CDR2 YFSETQ. The ends were cut back, 3 bases at V and 9 bases at J, with 18 bases in the middle. CDR3 length: 15 residues.